Listed here are 16 T cell receptor beta chains from one sample, sequenced in a study of somatic mutations in cytotoxic T cells in rheumatoid arthritis. TCRdb's copy holds only in-frame clones and misses some; the assay was immunoSEQ multiplex PCR. The sample holds approximately 20,000 clones, about four fifths seen once. Sequences were obtained from CD8+ T cells sorted from blood. The receptor source for this set is an adult with rheumatoid arthritis.

This sequence joins TRBV6-5 and TRBJ2-7, with D possibly called TRBD1 or TRBD2 (5 bases each). Germline V lookup: CDR1 MNHEY, CDR2 SVGAGI. The CDR3 is 13 amino acids. Between the trimmed V and J ends, which lost 0 bases and 2 bases, there was a span of 5 bases. CDR3 residues: CASSYSGPYEQYF. CDR3 sequence (DNA): TGTGCCAGCAGTTACTCGGGACCCTACGAGCAGTACTTC.

The CDR3 loop reads CASGLEHGLAGIYEQYF. CDR3 in DNA: TGTGCTAGTGGTTTGGAACACGGACTAGCGGGGATCTACGAGCAGTACTTC. The V and J genes are TRBV12-5 and TRBJ2-7; the match to TRBD2 covers 12 bases. Germline CDR1 is LGHNT and CDR2 is FRNRAP. The V segment lost 1 base and the J segment 3 bases; nucleotides outside the gene matches: 7. CDR3 length equals 17 residues.

V gene TRBV11-1 combines with J gene TRBJ1-1, with no clear D. V shed 0 bases and J shed 1 base, with 9 bases lying between them. Germline V lookup: CDR1 SGHAT, CDR2 FQDESV (reference sequence). This CDR3 region has 15 residues. The CDR3 spells CASSLAEETNTEAFF. The CDR3, as DNA: TGTGCCAGCAGCTTAGCGGAGGAGACGAACACTGAAGCTTTCTTT.

The chain is built from TRBV6-4 and TRBJ2-7; D is tentatively TRBD1 or TRBD2 (5 bases each). Germline V CDR1 and CDR2: MRHNA, SNTAGT. This CDR3 contains 15 residues. V lost 6 bases and J 3 bases, leaving 18 bases between the germline ends. This CDR3 is CASRELPGPIYEQYF. The CDR3 DNA reads as TGTGCCAGCAGAGAACTACCGGGACCCATCTACGAGCAGTACTTC.

The gene calls are TRBV19 and TRBJ2-7; D is possibly TRBD1 or TRBD2 (6 bases each). This CDR3 spans 15 amino acids. CDR1 LNHDA and CDR2 SQIVND come from the germline V gene (reference sequence). The V end was cut by 4 bases, the J end by 2 bases, with 15 bases between. This CDR3 reads CASSTAGQSTYEQYF. For the CDR3, the DNA is TGTGCCAGTAGTACCGCGGGACAATCAACCTACGAGCAGTACTTC.

The J gene is TRBJ1-1, the V gene TRBV2; D not certain. The V gene lost 6 bases and the J gene lost 0 bases, with 8 bases spanning the gap. Per germline, CDR1 SNHLY and CDR2 FYNNEI. The CDR3 loop spans 13 amino acids. CDR3 DNA sequence: TGTGCCAGCAGCCGGGGATTGAACACTGAAGCTTTCTTT. This sequence encodes CASSRGLNTEAFF.

The sample holds a few counts of this clone. The chain links TRBV4-1 to TRBJ1-2; D perhaps matches TRBD1 (6 bases). Looked up from germline, CDR1 is MGHRA and CDR2 is YSYEKL. The germline V and J ends were trimmed by 0 bases and 6 bases, with 14 bases remaining between them. CDR3 length equals 15 residues. The CDR3 loop reads CASSQDKTGANGYTF. The CDR3 DNA follows: TGCGCCAGCAGCCAAGATAAGACGGGGGCTAATGGCTACACCTTC.

This chain links TRBV2 with TRBJ2-5; TRBD1 matches 9 bases. Germline trimming cut 10 bases from V and 4 bases from J; bases unmatched to any gene: 13. Germline V gene data show CDR1 as SNHLY and CDR2 as FYNNEI. The CDR3 runs 15 residues. Written as DNA, the CDR3 is TGTGCCACCCTTTTCCCGGACAGGGGATTAGAGACCCAGTACTTC. Encoded protein: CATLFPDRGLETQYF.

The genes are TRBV11-2 and TRBJ2-7; D may be TRBD2 (6 bases). Per germline, CDR1 SGHAT and CDR2 FQNNGV. The ends were cut back, 3 bases at V and 1 base at J, with 7 bases in the middle. CDR3 length: 13 amino acids. CDR3 DNA sequence: TGTGCCAGCAGCTTCGGGACTTCCTACGAGCAGTACTTC. It encodes CASSFGTSYEQYF.

This clone came up once. The CDR3 bases are TGCGCCAGCAGCCAAGATCTAGAGGCATTCTCCTACGAGCAGTACTTC. Its protein product is CASSQDLEAFSYEQYF. This sequence joins TRBV4-1 and TRBJ2-7; D unresolved. In germline, CDR1 is MGHRA, CDR2 YSYEKL. Trimming pared 0 bases from V and 0 bases from J, leaving 12 bases between. CDR3 length: 16 residues.

V and J are TRBV6-6 and TRBJ1-1; D perhaps matches TRBD1 (5 bases). This CDR3 contains 14 residues. Trimming took off 6 bases at V and 4 bases at J, with 15 bases between the two ends. CDR1 and CDR2 (germline): MNHNY, SVGAGI (reference sequence). The CDR3 nucleotides read TGTGCCAGCAGCCAGGTTGCGCAGGGCACTGAAGCTTTCTTT. Amino acid sequence: CASSQVAQGTEAFF.

The chain combines TRBV4-1 with TRBJ2-3; 11 bases are shared with TRBD2. In germline, CDR1 is MGHRA, CDR2 YSYEKL. The trim removed 0 bases at V and 1 base at J, leaving 6 bases unmatched. CDR3 length: 18 residues. The CDR3 reads CASSQDVTSGGGTDTQYF. The CDR3 DNA reads TGCGCCAGCAGCCAAGACGTCACTAGCGGGGGAGGCACAGATACGCAGTATTTT.

This clone turned up a few times. J is TRBJ1-5 and V is TRBV19, with no clear D. Per germline, CDR1 LNHDA and CDR2 SQIVND (reference sequence). The V gene lost 6 bases and the J gene lost 5 bases, with 14 bases spanning the gap. The CDR3 loop spans 14 amino acids. CDR3 in amino acids: CASRRIFTDQPQHF. In DNA, the CDR3 is TGTGCCAGTAGGAGGATATTTACAGATCAGCCCCAGCATTTT.

The rearrangement uses TRBV5-4 and TRBJ1-2; D may be TRBD1 (5 bases). Germline loops: CDR1 SGHNT, CDR2 YYREEE (reference sequence). The CDR3 totals 14 residues. V was cut by 5 bases and J by 6 bases, with 17 bases left in between. The CDR3 region has the DNA TGTGCCAGCAGGTCCCATGGGACGGATAATGGCTACACCTTC. It specifies CASRSHGTDNGYTF.

The chain couples TRBV21-1 to TRBJ2-5; TRBD1 is the table's D call and was not checked against the DNA. TRBV21-1 is deemed a pseudogene. The CDR3 is made up of 14 amino acids. CDR3: CASSNGTGEETQYF. The DNA for the CDR3 is TGTGCCAGCAGCAACGGGACAGGGGAAGAGACCCAGTACTTC.

This clone appeared a few times. The rearrangement links TRBV11-3 to TRBJ1-6, with 8 bases aligning to TRBD1. The junction had 5 bases not matched to a gene; V was cut back by 2 bases and J by 8 bases. This CDR3 is built from 15 residues. CDR1 and CDR2 from the germline V gene are SGHNT and YENEEA. The CDR3, as DNA: TGTGCCAGCAGCTTATCAGGGGGCGTCGATTCACCCCTCCACTTT. Its protein is CASSLSGGVDSPLHF.